The next 23 T cell receptor beta chains were all read from a single sample in a study of T cells in Graves' hyperthyroidism and ophthalmopathy. RNA transcripts served as the template for amplifying TCR beta CDR3 regions. Researchers ran a first-round RT-PCR on the TCR CDR3 using the HTBI primer set. TCRdb called the multiplex PCR reads again in MiXCR, with one record for every CDR3 protein. This sample carries around 520,000 distinct CDR3 sequences, approximately 25% of them seen once, and the ten largest clones take approximately 11%. The sequenced sample was blood. Receptors were obtained from a woman aged 25 to 39 with Graves' ophthalmopathy.

This clonotype was observed many times. The chain carries TRBV7-9 and TRBJ2-5, with TRBD2 matching over 13 bases. The CDR3 covers 14 residues. The germline V gene has CDR1 SEHNR and CDR2 FQNEAQ (reference sequence). With V trimmed by 8 bases and J by 7 bases, 7 bases remained unmatched. The CDR3 sequence is CASSGLAGEGTQYF. The CDR3 DNA follows: TGTGCCAGCTCCGGACTAGCGGGGGAGGGGACCCAGTACTTC.

Worth noting for this clonotype: The conserved closing phenylalanine or tryptophan is absent in this CDR3, likely reflecting a read error. Here the CDR3 DNA reads TGTGCCAGCTCATCACGGGTCGAAACCTATGGCTACACCGTC. Protein product: CASSSRVETYGYTV. The chain recombines TRBV18 with TRBJ1-2, with D unclear. The V gene lost 5 bases and the J gene lost 4 bases, with 14 bases spanning the gap. Looked up from germline, CDR1 is KGHSH and CDR2 is LQKENI. CDR3 length: 14 amino acids.

This clonotype was detected ten times or more. V is TRBV7-3 and J is TRBJ1-1, with TRBD1 matching over 7 bases. From germline, CDR1 is SGHTA and CDR2 FQGTGA. With 3 bases clipped from V and 4 bases from J, the junction kept 2 bases outside the gene matches. The CDR3 loop spans 13 amino acids. The CDR3 loop reads CASSLTGTTEAFF. CDR3 in DNA: TGTGCCAGCAGCTTGACAGGGACCACTGAAGCTTTCTTT. Full variable domain (outside the CDR3, taken from reference TRBV7-3 and TRBJ1-1): GAGVSQTPSNKVTEKGKYVELRCDPISGHTALYWYRQSLGQGPEFLIYFQGTGAADDSGLPNDRFFAVRPEGSVSTLKIQRTERGDSAVYLCASSLTGTTEAFFGQGTRLTVV.

This clonotype was detected ten times or more. The chain uses TRBV6-5 and TRBJ2-5, with D hard to call. The V gene lost 8 bases and the J gene lost 3 bases, with 16 bases spanning the gap. The CDR3 has 14 residues. Germline V CDR1 and CDR2: MNHEY, SVGAGI. DNA for the CDR3: TGTGCCAGCTCCCCTCTTGTAGTGAAAGAGACCCAGTACTTC. Amino acid sequence: CASSPLVVKETQYF.

This clonotype was counted many times. The chain has TRBV12-3 or TRBV12-4 and TRBJ1-1; no reliable D call. The CDR3 spans 13 residues. The V end was cut by 3 bases, the J end by 1 base, with 6 bases between. The CDR3 spells CASSFPQNTEAFF. The CDR3 DNA follows: TGTGCCAGCAGTTTTCCGCAGAACACTGAAGCTTTCTTT.

This clonotype was detected many times. The V and J genes are TRBV12-3 or TRBV12-4 and TRBJ1-2; D unresolved. The CDR3 has 14 residues. Trimming removed 7 bases at V and 6 bases at J, with 18 bases between. CDR3 nucleotide sequence: TGTGCCAGCAAGAAGGGATGGGGTTTTCATGGCTACACCTTC. Translation: CASKKGWGFHGYTF.

The gene calls are TRBV20-1 and TRBJ2-7; no firm D call. CDR1 is DFQATT and CDR2 is SNEGSKA in the germline V gene (reference sequence). The ends were cut back, 1 base at V and 2 bases at J, with 9 bases in the middle. This CDR3 has 13 amino acids. The CDR3 nucleotides are TGCAGTGCTAGAGGGCAGAAACCCTACGAGCAGTACTTC. Protein: CSARGQKPYEQYF.

This clonotype has at least ten counts. CDR3: CASSAQGGTEAFF. As DNA, the CDR3 is TGTGCCAGCAGCGCCCAAGGGGGAACTGAAGCTTTCTTT. The rearrangement joins TRBV6-1 to TRBJ1-1, with a possible D match to TRBD1 (6 bases). This CDR3 is 13 amino acids long. Germline lookup yields CDR1 MNHNS and CDR2 SASEGT. V was clipped by 6 bases and J by 5 bases, with 13 bases between them.

Comment on this clonotype: The junction does not match germline at one end; this may be a read error. The chain recombines TRBV30 with TRBJ1-2; unclear D gene. This CDR3 is 14 amino acids long. Germline V gives CDR1 GTSNPN, CDR2 SVGIG (reference sequence). The CDR3 coding sequence is TGTGCCTGGAGTAGACTGGTAGCTAACTATGGCCACACCTTC. This codes for CAWSRLVANYGHTF.

This clonotype has ten or more counts. The rearrangement joins TRBV2 to TRBJ2-5, with 12 bases aligning to TRBD2. Per the germline V gene, CDR1 is SNHLY and CDR2 is FYNNEI. J was trimmed by 4 bases and V by 4 bases; bases with no gene match: 7. The CDR3 consists of 16 residues. The CDR3: CASSAPTSGGRETQYF. CDR3 DNA sequence: TGTGCCAGCAGTGCCCCGACTAGCGGGGGAAGAGAGACCCAGTACTTC.

V is TRBV6-5 and J is TRBJ1-2; D may be TRBD1 (5 bases). V was pared by 4 bases and J by 7 bases, with 16 bases between. CDR1 and CDR2 (germline): MNHEY, SVGAGI. The CDR3 runs 14 residues. This CDR3 reads CASSFDSSGTGYTF. The DNA for the CDR3 is TGTGCCAGCAGTTTTGACAGCTCTGGGACTGGCTACACCTTC.

This chain joins TRBV28 and TRBJ2-5; 10 bases agree with TRBD2. V dropped 2 bases and J dropped 6; count of bases not matched to a gene: 6. Germline CDR1 is MDHEN and CDR2 is SYDVKM. The CDR3 has 15 residues. This CDR3 reads CASSLRLAGVKTQYF. CDR3 sequence (DNA): TGTGCCAGCAGTTTAAGGCTAGCGGGAGTGAAGACCCAGTACTTC.

This clonotype was recorded at least ten times. The rearrangement uses TRBV11-1 and TRBJ2-5, with a possible D match to TRBD2 (6 bases). V lost 4 bases to trimming and J lost 5 bases, with 11 bases between them. From germline, CDR1 is SGHAT and CDR2 FQDESV (reference sequence). CDR3 size: 13 residues. DNA of the CDR3: TGTGCCAGCAGCTCGGAGGGCAGGGAGACCCAGTACTTC. Protein product: CASSSEGRETQYF.

This chain connects TRBV14 to TRBJ2-7; 8 bases line up with TRBD1. Per germline, CDR1 SGHDN and CDR2 FVKESK. The CDR3 totals 15 residues. V was pared by 0 bases and J by 6 bases, with 7 bases of the junction left unmatched. CDR3 amino acids: CASSQDEGRGREQYF. The CDR3 DNA reads as TGTGCCAGCAGCCAAGATGAGGGCAGGGGGCGCGAGCAGTACTTC.

The sample holds many counts of this clonotype. The V and J genes are TRBV7-8 and TRBJ2-5; maybe TRBD1 (6 bases). The CDR3 covers 14 residues. CDR1 is SGHVS and CDR2 is FQNEAQ in the germline V gene. V was pared by 6 bases and J by 0 bases, with 11 bases between. The DNA of the CDR3 is TGTGCCAGCAGATCCGACAGGTACCAAGAGACCCAGTACTTC. Translating it yields CASRSDRYQETQYF. The variable domain in full, completed from reference TRBV7-8 and TRBJ2-5, reads GAGVSQSPRYKVAKRGQDVALRCDPISGHVSLFWYQQALGQGPEFLTYFQNEAQLDKSGLPSDRFFAERPEGSVSTLKIQRTQQEDSAVYLCASRSDRYQETQYFGPGTRLLVL.

This clonotype was counted ten times or more. The CDR3: CASSPYGTGEGDQPQHF. For the CDR3, the DNA is TGTGCCAGTAGTCCCTACGGGACAGGGGAGGGAGATCAGCCCCAGCATTTT. The chain links TRBV19 to TRBJ1-5; 10 positions agree with TRBD1. The germline gives CDR1 LNHDA, CDR2 SQIVND (reference sequence). V shed 5 bases, J shed 5 bases, and the junction held 12 bases outside the gene matches. The CDR3 covers 17 residues.

This clonotype was seen more than once but under ten times. The chain combines TRBV12-3 or TRBV12-4 with TRBJ1-5, with 10 nucleotides matching TRBD1. Trimming removed 5 bases from V and 0 bases from J; junction bases left unmatched: 7. This CDR3 spans 17 amino acids. The CDR3 DNA follows: TGTGCCAGCAGTCCCGGACAGGGGGGAAATAGCAATCAGCCCCAGCATTTT. Its protein product is CASSPGQGGNSNQPQHF.

Ten or more counts support this clonotype. The chain uses TRBV5-1 and TRBJ2-5; 11 bases are a match to TRBD1. The V and J ends lost 4 bases and 4 bases, in that order; junction bases with no gene match: 3. The V gene's germline CDR1 is SGHRS and CDR2 YFSETQ. This CDR3 comprises 14 residues. The CDR3 here is CASSVGQGVETQYF. In DNA form, the CDR3 reads TGCGCCAGCAGCGTGGGACAGGGGGTAGAGACCCAGTACTTC.

This clonotype was detected ten times or more. One end of the junction varies from germline; a read error may be responsible. The V call is TRBV7-9, the J call TRBJ2-5; 11 nucleotides align to TRBD2. Germline CDR1 SEHNR, CDR2 FQNEAQ (reference sequence). This CDR3 comprises 14 residues. The CDR3 here is CASSLAGGAETQYF. The CDR3 DNA sequence: TGTGCCAGCAGCCTAGCGGGGGGCGCGGAGACCCAGTACTTC.

Worth noting for this clonotype: This could be a read error, since a much larger clone is one nucleotide away. V is TRBV5-1 and J is TRBJ1-1; D call uncertain. Per the germline V gene, CDR1 is SGHRS and CDR2 is YFSETQ. The CDR3 totals 12 residues. CDR3 amino acids: CASGLEVGEAFF. CDR3 nucleotide sequence: TGCGCCAGCGGCTTGGAAGTAGGTGAAGCTTTCTTT.

This clonotype occurred many times. The chain carries TRBV4-1 and TRBJ1-2; D is unresolved. CDR1 and CDR2 (germline): MGHRA, YSYEKL. The length of the CDR3 is 14 residues. Trimming cost V 0 bases and J 4 bases, with 9 bases left between them. The CDR3 nucleotides read TGCGCCAGCAGCCAAGATCGGGGATTCTATGGCTACACCTTC. It specifies CASSQDRGFYGYTF.

The CDR3 DNA is TGTGCCAGCTCACCGGGTCAACTGCTAGCCAAAAACATTCAGTACTTC. Its protein is CASSPGQLLAKNIQYF. J is TRBJ2-4 and V is TRBV18; D gene uncertain. Trimming removed 3 bases from V and 0 bases from J, with 12 bases in between. This CDR3 spans 16 amino acids. The V gene's germline CDR1 is KGHSH and CDR2 LQKENI.

This clonotype was seen repeatedly, ten times or more. A much larger clone sits a single nucleotide away, making a read error possible. The chain joins TRBV12-3 or TRBV12-4 to TRBJ1-2; TRBD1 agrees at 9 bases. The CDR3 has 12 amino acids. The CDR3: CVSRPDRGGYTF. In DNA, the CDR3 is TGTGTCAGCAGACCGGACAGGGGCGGCTACACCTTC.